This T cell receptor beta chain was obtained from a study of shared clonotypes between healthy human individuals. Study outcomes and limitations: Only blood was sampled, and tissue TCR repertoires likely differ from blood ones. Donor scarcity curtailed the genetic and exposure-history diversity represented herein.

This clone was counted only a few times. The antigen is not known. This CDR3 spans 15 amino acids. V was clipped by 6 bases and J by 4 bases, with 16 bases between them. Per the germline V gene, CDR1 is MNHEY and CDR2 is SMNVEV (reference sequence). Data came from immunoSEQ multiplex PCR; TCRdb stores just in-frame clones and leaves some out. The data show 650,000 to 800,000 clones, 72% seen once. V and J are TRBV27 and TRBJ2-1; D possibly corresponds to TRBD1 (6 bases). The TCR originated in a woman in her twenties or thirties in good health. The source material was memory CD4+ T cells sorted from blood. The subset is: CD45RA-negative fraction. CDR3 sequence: CASRLTRDTYNEQFF. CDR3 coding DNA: TGTGCCAGCAGGCTCACGAGGGACACTTACAATGAGCAGTTCTTC.